This T cell receptor beta chain was captured by sequencing in a study of CD8 T cells in Susac syndrome (dated by TCRdb to the late 2010s). Turning to the overall study: The study used repertoire sequencing to test whether antigen drove CD8+ T cell activation and differentiation in Susac syndrome. CD8+ T cell repertoire clonality was compared between 11 to 12 healthy donors, about 14 Susac syndrome patients and approximately 15 multiple sclerosis patients. The research as a whole found: The study acknowledged that relatively few individuals were included in the TCR sequencing and HLA analysis.

High-throughput TCR beta sequencing profiled peripheral blood CD8+ and CD4+ T cells from healthy donors, Susac syndrome patients and multiple sclerosis patients. Treatment-naive patients with stable or active relapsing-remitting disease fulfilling revised McDonald criteria were used as multiple sclerosis controls. Bulk CD8+ and CD4+ T cells were purified magnetically by negative isolation, whereas CD8+ TEMRA cells were enriched by FACS. Blood was drawn into EDTA tubes, processed within 24 hours, and PBMCs were isolated by density gradient centrifugation. PBMCs destined for TCR sequencing were cryopreserved in liquid nitrogen and later thawed in a 37 °C water bath. The sorted or isolated CD4+, CD8+ and CD8+ TEMRA cells reached a purity of at least 90%. RNA was extracted using the RNeasy kit, and roughly 0.5 to 1 microgram was reverse transcribed with random hexamers. TCR beta CDR3 regions were amplified with the immunoSEQ multiplex PCR assay covering 54 Vbeta and 13 Jbeta segments. To correct PCR amplification bias, a synthetic template baseline was used for both primer optimization and computational correction. The original pipeline was this. Only productive sequences were kept, with reads annotated to V, D and J genes according to IMGT and analyzed in immunoSEQ Analyzer. To calculate clonality, Shannon entropy was normalized by log2 of the number of productive unique sequences and then subtracted from one. For each patient and control, public and private clones were evaluated within the 100 most prevalent clones. Clones were defined as Susac-specific if absent from the healthy and MS cohorts, from more than 900 published viral clones and from other ImmuneACCESS disease sequences. TCRdb's own reprocessing of the public reads used fastp at Q25 and MiXCR and kept productive beta chains. Rows are combined by CDR3 protein, so each entry shows the most common genes and DNA. TCRdb's processing, not the authors', yielded these V and J calls. The sample profile shows about 300,000 distinct CDR3 sequences; 89% of them were found once. Of the sample, around 0.18% falls within the top ten clones.

The germline V gene encodes CDR1 DFQATT and CDR2 SNEGSKA (reference sequence). Reading from cysteine to phenylalanine, the CDR3 counts 14 amino acids. Only CDR3 DNA is held: 42 bases, read in frame from base 1. V is pared back by 3 bases and J by 3 bases, with 14 bases lying between the germline termini. This clonotype was detected once. Its antigen is still unknown. Qualities for individual bases were not recorded, and no much larger clone is one base off. A single read makes a weak case. The sequencing input was CD8+ T cells from PBMCs. The sequence was obtained from a human donor with multiple sclerosis. Recombination joined TRBV20-1 with TRBJ1-1, with an unclear D gene assignment. At the DNA level, the sequence is TGCAGTGCTAGTTTCTCGTTGGGCGACACTGAAGCTTTCTTT. It translates to CSASFSLGDTEAFF.